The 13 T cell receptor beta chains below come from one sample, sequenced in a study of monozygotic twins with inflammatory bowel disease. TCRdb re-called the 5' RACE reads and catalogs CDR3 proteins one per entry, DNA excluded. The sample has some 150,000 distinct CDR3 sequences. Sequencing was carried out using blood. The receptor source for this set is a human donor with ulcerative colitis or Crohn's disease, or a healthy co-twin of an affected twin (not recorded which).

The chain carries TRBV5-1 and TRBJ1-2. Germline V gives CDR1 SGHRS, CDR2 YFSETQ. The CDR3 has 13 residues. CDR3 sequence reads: CASSTRGDDGYTF.

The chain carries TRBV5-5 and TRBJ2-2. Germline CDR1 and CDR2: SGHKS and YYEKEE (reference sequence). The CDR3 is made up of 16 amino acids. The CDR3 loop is CASSFGLGDGEGELFF.

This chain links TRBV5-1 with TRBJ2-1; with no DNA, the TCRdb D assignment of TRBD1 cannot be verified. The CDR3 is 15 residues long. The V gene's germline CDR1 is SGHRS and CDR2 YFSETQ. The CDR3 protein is CASAQLGPSYNEQYF.

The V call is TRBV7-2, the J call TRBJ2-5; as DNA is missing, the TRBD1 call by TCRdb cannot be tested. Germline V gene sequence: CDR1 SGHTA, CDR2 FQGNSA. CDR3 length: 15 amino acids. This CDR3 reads CASSLVTGAQETQYF.

Here the CDR3 reads CASSVGRGRTDRQYF. This chain uses TRBV9 with TRBJ2-3; TCRdb indicates TRBD1, and absent DNA this call remains unverified. Germline assignment: CDR1 SGDLS and CDR2 YYNGEE. The CDR3 length is 15 residues.

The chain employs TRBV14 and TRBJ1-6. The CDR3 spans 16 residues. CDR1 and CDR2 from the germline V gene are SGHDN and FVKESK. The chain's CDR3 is CASSHHLSSYNSPLHF.

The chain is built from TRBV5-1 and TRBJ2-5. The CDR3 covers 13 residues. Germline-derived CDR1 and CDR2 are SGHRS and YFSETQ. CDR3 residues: CASSGLGQETQYF. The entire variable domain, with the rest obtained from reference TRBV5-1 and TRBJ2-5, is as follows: KAGVTQTPRYLIKTRGQQVTLSCSPISGHRSVSWYQQTPGQGLQFLFEYFSETQRNKGNFPGRFSGRQFSNSRSEMNVSTLELGDSALYLCASSGLGQETQYFGPGTRLLVL.

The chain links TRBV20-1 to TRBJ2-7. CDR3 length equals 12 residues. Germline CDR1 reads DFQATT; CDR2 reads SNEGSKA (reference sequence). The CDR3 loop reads CSARGKFYEQYF.

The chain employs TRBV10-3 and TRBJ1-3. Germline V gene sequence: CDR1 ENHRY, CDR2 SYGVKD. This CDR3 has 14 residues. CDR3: CAIMVGNSGNTIYF.

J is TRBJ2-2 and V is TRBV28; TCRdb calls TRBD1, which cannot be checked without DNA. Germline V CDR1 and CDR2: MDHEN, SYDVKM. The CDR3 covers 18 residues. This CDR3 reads CASSLDRAKIGGTGELFF.

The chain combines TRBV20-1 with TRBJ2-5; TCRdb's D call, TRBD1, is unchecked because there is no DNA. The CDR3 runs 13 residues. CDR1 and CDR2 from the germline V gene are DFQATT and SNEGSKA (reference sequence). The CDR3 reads CSASTGGRKTQYF.

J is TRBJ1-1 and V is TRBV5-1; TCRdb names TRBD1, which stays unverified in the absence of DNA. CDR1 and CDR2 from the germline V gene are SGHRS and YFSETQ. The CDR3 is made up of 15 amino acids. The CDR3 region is CASSKINREDTEAFF.

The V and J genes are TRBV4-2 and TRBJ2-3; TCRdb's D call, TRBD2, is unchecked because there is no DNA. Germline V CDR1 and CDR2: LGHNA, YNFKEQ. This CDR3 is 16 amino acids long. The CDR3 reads CASSRRSTSATDTQYF.